This T cell receptor beta chain was obtained from a study of blood T cell repertoires in COVID-19. The data were produced by immunoSEQ multiplex PCR, yet TCRdb's version contains in-frame clones alone and is incomplete. The profile shows about 100,000 clones, roughly 92% of them singletons. Trimming took 4 bases from V and 0 from J; bases not matched to a gene: 6. CDR1 and CDR2 from the germline V gene are SGHNT and YYREEE (reference sequence). CDR3 size: 17 residues. Sequenced: peripheral blood. The TCR originated in a man aged 50-60 years with active COVID-19. This chain uses TRBV5-4 with TRBJ2-1; 11 bases line up with TRBD2. This CDR3 reads CASSQGLAVSSYNEQFF. CDR3 nucleotide sequence: TGTGCCAGCAGCCAGGGACTAGCGGTTAGCTCCTACAATGAGCAGTTCTTC.